This T cell receptor (beta chain) comes out of a study of blood T cell repertoires in COVID-19. This clone has only a few counts. In the source study's methods: The authors estimated nucleated cell counts from reference gene primer amplification. Data came from immunoSEQ multiplex PCR; TCRdb stores just in-frame clones and leaves some out. V, J and clone size are those of that table, while D and trimming were read from the DNA. Found here are about 49,000 clones, approximately 85% of them singletons; the top ten hold about 2.9%. Sequenced material: peripheral blood. This TCR was recovered from a woman aged 55-70 years with acute or convalescent COVID-19.

The CDR3: CASSKPGHLTYEQYF. CDR3 nucleotide sequence: TGTGCCAGCAGCAAACCGGGACATCTCACCTACGAGCAGTACTTC. The chain joins TRBV6-5 to TRBJ2-7; perhaps TRBD1 as D (6 bases). The CDR3 consists of 15 residues. Germline V gives CDR1 MNHEY, CDR2 SVGAGI. Trimming removed 6 bases at V and 2 bases at J, with 17 bases between.